The clone carrying this T cell receptor (beta chain) came up many times. No antigen is known for it. The CDR3 spans 15 residues. After removal of 5 bases from V and 8 bases from J, the junction contained 15 bases not matched to a gene. Per germline, CDR1 DFQATT and CDR2 SNEGSKA (reference sequence). These data belong to a study of T-cell memory formation after mild COVID-19. General study results and limits: Some clones that responded turned up in pre-infection memory, which suggests that cross-reactive memory joined in. Whereas later expanders leaned CD4+, clones contracting day 15 to 85 showed a balanced CD4/CD8 makeup.

MiXCR was run by TCRdb on the 5' RACE reads, yielding one entry per CDR3 protein. The sample yields 380,000 or so distinct CDR3 sequences, roughly 13% seen once. This TCR came from a man aged 18 to 30 who had mild COVID-19 (a few samples of this study predate the infection). Cell type and time point are not known. This rearrangement joins TRBV20-1 to TRBJ2-1, with TRBD2 matching over 7 bases. The sample consisted of PBMCs or a T cell subset sorted from them (not recorded which). The chain's CDR3 is CSAEPGREVSDEQFF. The CDR3 nucleotides are TGCAGTGCTGAACCGGGACGGGAGGTGTCAGATGAGCAGTTCTTC.